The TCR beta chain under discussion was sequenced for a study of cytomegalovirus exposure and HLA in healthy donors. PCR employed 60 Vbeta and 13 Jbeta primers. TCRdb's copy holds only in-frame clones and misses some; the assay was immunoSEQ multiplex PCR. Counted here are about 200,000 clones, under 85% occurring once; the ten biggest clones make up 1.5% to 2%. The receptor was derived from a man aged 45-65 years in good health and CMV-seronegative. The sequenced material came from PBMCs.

CDR3 coding DNA: TGTGCCAGCAGTTTTTCAGGCGAACCCTCCTACGAGCAGTACTTC. Translation: CASSFSGEPSYEQYF. This chain joins TRBV28 and TRBJ2-7; D is uncertain. Germline CDR1 and CDR2: MDHEN and SYDVKM. CDR3 size: 15 residues. The V and J ends lost 3 bases and 0 bases respectively, with 12 bases between them.